One sample yielded the 32 T cell receptor beta chains listed below, sequenced in a study of beta chain features in type 1 diabetes. The antigens of these receptors remain unknown. Overall study findings and caveats: Within each of all four CD4+ subsets, Type 1 diabetes patients had TCRB CDR3s that were moderately but significantly shorter.

The whole isolated RNA underwent reverse transcription, so sequencing captured expressed TCRB transcripts. Here immunoSEQ multiplex PCR was the method, and the copy in TCRdb shows in-frame clones only, minus some. Here the sample spans about 280,000 clones, over 14% being singletons. Sequencing was performed on naive CD4+ T cells from blood. The receptors stem from a young man with type 1 diabetes.

This clone has more than one count but fewer than ten. This chain connects TRBV7-2 to TRBJ2-3; TRBD1 might be the D (5 bases). The CDR3 sequence is 17 residues long. Trimming removed 5 bases from V and 0 bases from J, with 18 bases in between. The germline V gene has CDR1 SGHTA and CDR2 FQGNSA. CDR3: CASSLPRQTLSTDTQYF. The DNA for the CDR3 is TGTGCCAGCAGCCTCCCCAGACAGACCTTAAGCACAGATACGCAGTATTTT.

The J gene is TRBJ1-6, the V gene TRBV9; D unclear. Deletions cut 4 bases from V and 11 bases from J, with 10 bases between. Per the germline V gene, CDR1 is SGDLS and CDR2 is YYNGEE. CDR3 length: 12 residues. The CDR3 region has the DNA TGTGCCAGCAGCCTGGGAGATGCACCCCTCCACTTT. It encodes CASSLGDAPLHF. The full variable domain, its missing parts supplied by reference TRBV9 and TRBJ1-6, is DSGVTQTPKHLITATGQRVTLRCSPRSGDLSVYWYQQSLDQGLQFLIQYYNGEERAKGNILERFSAQQFPDLHSELNLSSLELGDSALYFCASSLGDAPLHFGNGTRLTVT.

This clone was counted once. The chain uses TRBV11-3 and TRBJ2-7, with D perhaps TRBD1 (6 bases). There are 13 residues in the CDR3. CDR1 and CDR2 from the germline V gene are SGHNT and YENEEA. V lost 4 bases, J lost 0 bases, and 7 bases lay in between. CDR3 nucleotide sequence: TGTGCCAGCAGCTCAGGGGCCTCCTACGAGCAGTACTTC. This sequence encodes CASSSGASYEQYF.

This clone has more than one count but fewer than ten. The chain combines TRBV10-2 with TRBJ2-3, with D unclear. Germline lookup yields CDR1 WSHSY and CDR2 SAAADI. The CDR3 loop spans 14 amino acids. Trimming took off 2 bases at V and 1 base at J, with 7 bases between the two ends. CDR3 in amino acids: CASSEPSGTDTQYF. The CDR3 DNA is TGCGCCAGCAGTGAGCCGTCGGGCACAGATACGCAGTATTTT.

The chain employs TRBV6-1 and TRBJ2-7, with unresolved D. The CDR3 has 14 residues. V lost 0 bases and J lost 3, with 9 bases in between. CDR1 and CDR2 from the germline V gene are MNHNS and SASEGT. The CDR3 region is CASSEAGGSYEQYF. The CDR3 DNA reads as TGTGCCAGCAGTGAAGCTGGTGGCAGCTACGAGCAGTACTTC.

This clone was seen only a few times. The V gene is TRBV5-1, the J gene TRBJ2-7, with TRBD1 as a possible D gene (6 bases). V was trimmed by 7 bases and J by 2 bases, leaving 13 bases between them. In germline, CDR1 is SGHRS, CDR2 YFSETQ. The CDR3 sequence is 13 residues long. The CDR3 sequence: CASLAGETYEQYF. The CDR3 DNA reads as TGCGCCAGCTTGGCAGGGGAAACCTACGAGCAGTACTTC.

The chain uses TRBV5-1 and TRBJ2-5; D is uncertain. The ends were cut back, 0 bases at V and 0 bases at J, with 6 bases in the middle. Looked up from germline, CDR1 is SGHRS and CDR2 is YFSETQ. The CDR3 covers 14 residues. The DNA of the CDR3 is TGCGCCAGCAGCTTGGAGACATACCAAGAGACCCAGTACTTC. As protein: CASSLETYQETQYF.

This clone was seen more than once but under ten times. V and J are TRBV7-2 and TRBJ2-5; perhaps TRBD1 as D (6 bases). Trimming cost V 3 bases and J 4 bases, with 18 bases left between them. The CDR3 has 16 residues. CDR1 is SGHTA, CDR2 FQGNSA, per germline. CDR3 in amino acids: CASSFRGQSRAETQYF. CDR3 coding DNA: TGTGCCAGCAGCTTCCGTGGACAGTCGAGGGCAGAGACCCAGTACTTC.

The chain combines TRBV5-4 with TRBJ1-4; the match to TRBD1 covers 10 bases. CDR1 is SGHNT, CDR2 YYREEE, per germline (reference sequence). V shed 3 bases, J shed 6 bases, and the junction held 2 bases outside the gene matches. The CDR3 spans 14 residues. Here the CDR3 DNA reads TGTGCCAGCAGCTCCGGGACAGGGGATGAAAAACTGTTTTTT. It is translated as CASSSGTGDEKLFF.

The rearrangement joins TRBV29-1 to TRBJ2-3, with D hard to call. CDR3 length: 12 residues. V lost 5 bases to trimming and J lost 2 bases, with 8 bases between them. Germline CDR1 reads SQVTM; CDR2 reads ANQGSEA. For the CDR3, the DNA is TGCAGCGTTACATTTCCCACAGATACGCAGTATTTT. Amino acid sequence: CSVTFPTDTQYF.

This clone was seen a handful of times. This chain links TRBV28 with TRBJ2-7, with D possibly being TRBD1 (6 bases). Trimming shortened V by 6 bases and J by 3 bases, and 21 bases separated the two germline ends. The CDR3 spans 16 residues. Germline V gene sequence: CDR1 MDHEN, CDR2 SYDVKM. The CDR3 region is CASSRPTGTRGYEQYF. The CDR3 DNA reads as TGTGCCAGCAGCCGGCCGACAGGTACCCGGGGCTACGAGCAGTACTTC.

This clone occurred a few times. The rearrangement joins TRBV29-1 to TRBJ1-1; 9 bases line up with TRBD1. The V gene end was trimmed by 7 bases and the J gene end by 1 base; junction bases not matched to a gene: 7. The CDR3 length is 14 residues. Germline V gene lookup returns CDR1 SQVTM and CDR2 ANQGSEA. CDR3 protein: CSAVRDRENTEAFF. The DNA for the CDR3 is TGCAGCGCCGTACGGGACAGGGAGAACACTGAAGCTTTCTTT.

V is TRBV15 and J is TRBJ2-5, with a possible D match to TRBD1 (6 bases). Germline CDR1 reads LNHNV; CDR2 reads YYDKDF (reference sequence). CDR3 length equals 22 residues. V shed 2 bases and J shed 5 bases, with 36 bases lying between them. The CDR3 bases are TGTGCCACCAGCAGACCCGACCAGCAGAGGCTCCGGAAGACAGGCCCCCGCGAGACCCAGTACTTC. Translation gives CATSRPDQQRLRKTGPRETQYF.

This clone was found a few times. The chain carries TRBV30 and TRBJ2-5; 7 positions agree with TRBD1. The CDR3 has 14 residues. V gave up 2 bases and J gave up 4 bases; unmatched junction bases: 7. Per germline, CDR1 GTSNPN and CDR2 SVGIG (reference sequence). The CDR3 nucleotides are TGTGCCTGGAGTCTCGACAGGGTATTAGAGACCCAGTACTTC. Protein: CAWSLDRVLETQYF.

The chain couples TRBV15 to TRBJ2-7; 10 bases are a match to TRBD2. J was trimmed by 4 bases and V by 1 base; bases with no gene match: 10. CDR1 and CDR2 from the germline V gene are LNHNV and YYDKDF (reference sequence). The CDR3 extends over 17 amino acids. Here the CDR3 reads CATSRGSSGRALYEQYF. CDR3 DNA sequence: TGTGCCACCAGCAGAGGGTCAAGCGGGAGGGCATTGTACGAGCAGTACTTC.

This sequence joins TRBV4-2 and TRBJ1-2; no definite D call. V lost 1 base, J lost 4 bases, and 16 bases lay in between. The CDR3 covers 16 residues. The germline gives CDR1 LGHNA, CDR2 YNFKEQ. CDR3 coding DNA: TGTGCCAGCAGCCAAGGTTTAGGAGAAGACGGCTATGGCTACACCTTC. This gives the protein CASSQGLGEDGYGYTF.

The chain links TRBV29-1 to TRBJ1-4; the match to TRBD1 covers 9 bases. Trimming at V came to 7 bases and at J to 7 bases, leaving 7 bases not matched to a gene. The CDR3 runs 13 residues. CDR1 and CDR2 (germline): SQVTM, ANQGSEA. The CDR3 DNA follows: TGCAGCGCCCGACCGGGACAGGGTGAAAAACTGTTTTTT. Translation: CSARPGQGEKLFF.

This clone was recorded a few times. V and J are TRBV28 and TRBJ1-5; TRBD1 might be the D (5 bases). The CDR3 sequence is 14 residues long. V was cut by 3 bases and J by 2 bases, with 8 bases left in between. Germline V gives CDR1 MDHEN, CDR2 SYDVKM. As DNA, the CDR3 is TGTGCCAGCAGTTTCCCACAGGGCAATCAGCCCCAGCATTTT. Translated: CASSFPQGNQPQHF.

The genes are TRBV7-9 and TRBJ2-5, with TRBD1 matching over 7 bases. The V gene's germline CDR1 is SEHNR and CDR2 FQNEAQ (reference sequence). The V gene end was trimmed by 5 bases and the J gene end by 1 base; junction bases not matched to a gene: 4. This CDR3 comprises 14 residues. The CDR3 sequence: CASSPQGIQETQYF. The CDR3 bases are TGTGCCAGCAGCCCACAGGGGATCCAAGAGACCCAGTACTTC.

The CDR3, as DNA: TGTGCCAGTAAGTCTTCCGGGGACTACTACGAGCAGTACTTC. Translating it yields CASKSSGDYYEQYF. The rearrangement links TRBV19 to TRBJ2-7; TRBD2 matches at 7 bases. After removal of 7 bases from V and 3 bases from J, the junction contained 9 bases not matched to a gene. Germline-derived CDR1 and CDR2 are LNHDA and SQIVND (reference sequence). The CDR3 has 14 residues.

Only a few counts were recorded for this clone. J is TRBJ2-3 and V is TRBV5-1, with 7 bases fitting TRBD2. Losses at the gene ends were 4 bases for V and 1 base for J; bases not matched to a gene: 6. CDR1 and CDR2 from the germline V gene are SGHRS and YFSETQ. CDR3 length: 15 amino acids. The CDR3 sequence: CASSPTGGGTDTQYF. The DNA of the CDR3 is TGCGCCAGCAGCCCCACTGGGGGGGGCACAGATACGCAGTATTTT.

The chain couples TRBV7-2 to TRBJ1-1, with TRBD1 as a possible D gene (6 bases). The CDR3 length is 13 residues. The germline V and J ends were trimmed by 4 bases and 1 base, with 7 bases remaining between them. CDR1 is SGHTA, CDR2 FQGNSA, per germline. Here the CDR3 reads CASSSRGNTEAFF. The CDR3 nucleotides are TGTGCCAGCAGCTCCAGGGGGAACACTGAAGCTTTCTTT.

This clone was observed a handful of times. V gene TRBV5-1 combines with J gene TRBJ2-1; 9 bases map to TRBD2. This CDR3 is built from 15 residues. CDR1 and CDR2 (germline): SGHRS, YFSETQ. V lost 5 bases, J lost 2 bases, and 5 bases stayed unmatched. The DNA of the CDR3 is TGCGCCAGCAGGCGAGCGGGGGGTACCTACAATGAGCAGTTCTTC. Its translation is CASRRAGGTYNEQFF.

J is TRBJ1-1 and V is TRBV19; tentatively, D is TRBD1 (6 bases). This CDR3 has 14 amino acids. Germline CDR1 reads LNHDA; CDR2 reads SQIVND (reference sequence). The V end was cut by 3 bases, the J end by 0 bases, with 8 bases between. CDR3 DNA sequence: TGTGCCAGTAGTATCACAGGGATGAACACTGAAGCTTTCTTT. As protein: CASSITGMNTEAFF.

The chain is built from TRBV5-4 and TRBJ2-7; D is unclear. Germline CDR1 reads SGHNT; CDR2 reads YYREEE (reference sequence). Trimming removed 4 bases from V and 0 bases from J, with 11 bases in between. The CDR3 runs to 14 residues. CDR3 in amino acids: CASSGTVSSYEQYF. CDR3 DNA sequence: TGTGCCAGCAGCGGAACAGTCAGCTCCTACGAGCAGTACTTC.

The J gene is TRBJ1-5, the V gene TRBV7-2; D ambiguous. Germline lookup yields CDR1 SGHTA and CDR2 FQGNSA. Trimming left V 3 bases short and J 1 base short, with 13 bases between. There are 16 residues in the CDR3. As DNA, the CDR3 is TGTGCCAGCAGCTTCCCGGGAGGCCTAAGCAATCAGCCCCAGCATTTT. Residues: CASSFPGGLSNQPQHF. The whole variable domain, remainder taken from reference TRBV7-2 and TRBJ1-5, is GAGVSQSPSNKVTEKGKDVELRCDPISGHTALYWYRQSLGQGLEFLIYFQGNSAPDKSGLPSDRFSAERTGGSVSTLTIQRTQQEDSAVYLCASSFPGGLSNQPQHFGDGTRLSIL.

The J gene is TRBJ2-7, the V gene TRBV14; D not certain. The germline V and J ends were trimmed by 0 bases and 4 bases, with 7 bases remaining between them. The CDR3 totals 13 residues. Germline V lookup: CDR1 SGHDN, CDR2 FVKESK. The CDR3 sequence: CASSQEFRYEQYF. The CDR3 bases are TGTGCCAGCAGCCAAGAATTTCGGTACGAGCAGTACTTC.

A few counts support this clone. The genes are TRBV4-2 and TRBJ2-3; 9 bases line up with TRBD2. There are 17 residues in the CDR3. Losses at the gene ends were 0 bases for V and 3 bases for J; bases not matched to a gene: 7. CDR1 and CDR2 from the germline V gene are LGHNA and YNFKEQ. CDR3 nucleotides: TGTGCCAGCAGCCAAGATAACAGCGGGAGGAGTACAGATACGCAGTATTTT. Its translation is CASSQDNSGRSTDTQYF.

The V and J genes are TRBV4-3 and TRBJ1-5; D gene unclear. Germline lookup yields CDR1 LGHNA and CDR2 YSLEER. The CDR3 extends over 14 amino acids. Trimming pared 4 bases from V and 9 bases from J, leaving 16 bases between. CDR3 protein: CASSLSTGWVPQHF. CDR3 bases: TGCGCCAGCAGCCTGAGTACGGGGTGGGTGCCCCAGCATTTT.

The chain recombines TRBV4-2 with TRBJ2-1; D unclear. The length of the CDR3 is 14 residues. V lost 0 bases and J 8 bases, leaving 11 bases between the germline ends. The germline V gene encodes CDR1 LGHNA and CDR2 YNFKEQ. The CDR3 DNA is TGTGCCAGCAGCCAAGACCCCCCTGGAGATGAGCAGTTCTTC. This encodes CASSQDPPGDEQFF.

The genes are TRBV7-2 and TRBJ1-4; D is undetermined. Germline CDR1 SGHTA, CDR2 FQGNSA. Between the trimmed V and J ends, which lost 6 bases and 5 bases, there was a span of 13 bases. This CDR3 spans 14 amino acids. CDR3 residues: CASRFPGKNEKLFF. The CDR3 bases are TGTGCCAGCAGGTTTCCGGGGAAAAATGAAAAACTGTTTTTT.

V and J are TRBV9 and TRBJ1-2, with D possibly TRBD1 on 6 matching bases. CDR3 length: 16 residues. Germline CDR1 reads SGDLS; CDR2 reads YYNGEE. Trimming shortened V by 0 bases and J by 0 bases, and 12 bases separated the two germline ends. The CDR3 reads CASSVDPQGANYGYTF. In nucleotides, the CDR3 is TGTGCCAGCAGCGTAGACCCACAGGGAGCTAACTATGGCTACACCTTC. Looking up the rest from reference TRBV9 and TRBJ1-2 gives the full variable domain: DSGVTQTPKHLITATGQRVTLRCSPRSGDLSVYWYQQSLDQGLQFLIQYYNGEERAKGNILERFSAQQFPDLHSELNLSSLELGDSALYFCASSVDPQGANYGYTFGSGTRLTVV.